This is a list of T cell receptor beta chains from one sample in a study of blood T cell repertoires in COVID-19. Profiling relied on immunoSEQ multiplex PCR, and the TCRdb table lists in-frame clones only, not all of them. The sample lists 150,000 to 180,000 clones; over 75% were seen once. Sequenced: peripheral blood. The receptor set was obtained from a man between 60 and 70 years old with COVID-19, enrolled during active disease. Each CDR3 is given with its conserved first and last residue. A D gene is named only where the DNA matches it firmly. Clone size, where shown, is once, few, many, or a class for clones that have expanded.

j_gene | len | d_gene | abundance | v_gene | CDR3nt | CDR3aa
TRBJ2-7 | 14 | . | few | TRBV7-8 | TGTGCCAGCACCCTAAGTCGGTCCTCCTACGAGCAGTACTTC | CASTLSRSSYEQYF
TRBJ1-4 | 14 | . | . | TRBV7-6 | TGTGCCAGCAGCTTAGGACAGACCGGGGGAAAACTGTTTTTT | CASSLGQTGGKLFF
TRBJ1-2 | 15 | TRBD1 | . | TRBV23-1 | TGCGCCAGCAGTCATGCACATCGGACAGGGGGTGGCTACACCTTC | CASSHAHRTGGGYTF
TRBJ2-1 | 15 | TRBD2 | . | TRBV7-2 | TGTGCCAGCAGCCCACTAGCGGGAGAGAACAATGAGCAGTTCTTC | CASSPLAGENNEQFF
TRBJ2-7 | 13 | . | . | TRBV19 | TGTGCCAGTAGTGAACAGGGTTCTCACGAGCAGTACTTC | CASSEQGSHEQYF
TRBJ1-2 | 15 | TRBD1 | . | TRBV2 | TGTGCCAGCAGTGAACTCCCAGGGGGAACGGATGGCTACACCTTC | CASSELPGGTDGYTF
TRBJ1-3 | 16 | . | . | TRBV6-5 | TGTGCCAGCAGTTACTCGGCGGGCCCCTCTGGAAACACCATATATTTT | CASSYSAGPSGNTIYF
TRBJ1-5 | 15 | . | . | TRBV19 | TGTGCCAGTACCAGGGCGCAGGGGAACAATCAGCCCCAGCATTTT | CASTRAQGNNQPQHF
TRBJ2-3 | 15 | TRBD2 | . | TRBV6-6 | TGTGCCAGCAGCCCCAGCGGGGGGGCCGCAGATACGCAGTATTTT | CASSPSGGAADTQYF
TRBJ1-6 | 14 | TRBD1 | . | TRBV3-1/TRBV3-2 | TGTGCCAGCAGCCCGGGGACAGGGAATTCACCCCTCCACTTT | CASSPGTGNSPLHF
TRBJ1-1 | 15 | TRBD1 | . | TRBV7-2 | TGTGCCAGCAGCCAACCGACAGGGTTGGGGGCTGAAGCTTTCTTT | CASSQPTGLGAEAFF
TRBJ2-5 | 15 | TRBD2 | . | TRBV6-5 | TGTGCCAGCAGCCGACTAGCGGGGAGTGGGGAGACCCAGTACTTC | CASSRLAGSGETQYF
TRBJ1-1 | 13 | TRBD1 | . | TRBV18 | TGTGCCAGCTCCCACGACAGGGATGCTGAAGCTTTCTTT | CASSHDRDAEAFF
TRBJ1-2 | 14 | . | . | TRBV7-2 | TGTGCCAGCAGCGCTACGGGCAGGGACTATGGCTACACCTTC | CASSATGRDYGYTF
TRBJ1-6 | 18 | . | few | TRBV6-2/TRBV6-3 | TGTGCCAGCAGTTACTCGCCAGGTGCGGGGCAAGAGTATTCACCCCTCCACTTT | CASSYSPGAGQEYSPLHF
TRBJ2-7 | 15 | TRBD2 | . | TRBV7-3 | TGTGCCAGCAGCCAGAGGAGCGGGGGGGCTGAAGAGCAGTACTTC | CASSQRSGGAEEQYF
TRBJ2-7 | 15 | . | . | TRBV6-5 | TGTGCCAGCAGAACAGGATTTAGCCTCCCATACGAGCAGTACTTC | CASRTGFSLPYEQYF
TRBJ1-2 | 14 | TRBD1 | . | TRBV15 | TGTGCCACCAGCAGACAGGGGGAAACAAACGGCTACACCTTC | CATSRQGETNGYTF
TRBJ1-5 | 16 | . | . | TRBV18 | TGTGCCAGCCAGAGGGGGGGGCAGGGAAGCAATCAGCCCCAGCATTTT | CASQRGGQGSNQPQHF
TRBJ1-2 | 15 | TRBD1 | . | TRBV28 | TGTGCCAGCAGTCCCCAGGGGGAGCCGAACTATGGCTACACCTTC | CASSPQGEPNYGYTF
TRBJ1-1 | 13 | . | . | TRBV7-9 | TGTGCCAGCAGCTTAGAGCAGGGGTCTGAAGCTTTCTTT | CASSLEQGSEAFF
TRBJ1-6 | 16 | TRBD1 | few | TRBV3-1/TRBV3-2 | TGTGCCAGCAGCCACGAGGGGGCCTCCTATAATTCACCCCTCCACTTT | CASSHEGASYNSPLHF
TRBJ1-2 | 13 | . | . | TRBV12-3/TRBV12-4 | TGTGCCAGCAGAGCGGGGGGAAACTATGGCTACACCTTC | CASRAGGNYGYTF
TRBJ1-1 | 14 | TRBD1 | few | TRBV4-1 | TGCGCCAGCAGCCCCCAACAGGGGTACACTGAAGCTTTCTTT | CASSPQQGYTEAFF
TRBJ1-1 | 12 | . | . | TRBV6-5 | TGTGCCAGCAGATTCCGGGGGGAAGGTGCTTTCTTT | CASRFRGEGAFF
TRBJ1-4 | 13 | . | once | TRBV28 | TGTGCCGCCAGGGCGACACTTAATGAAAAACTGTTTTTT | CAARATLNEKLFF
TRBJ2-1 | 14 | . | . | TRBV19 | TGTGCCAGCCGAACAGGGCCTTCCTACAATGAGCAGTTCTTC | CASRTGPSYNEQFF
TRBJ1-1 | 13 | . | . | TRBV18 | TGTGCCAGCTCAACGGGGGGGAACACTGAAGCTTTCTTT | CASSTGGNTEAFF
TRBJ2-3 | 17 | TRBD2 | . | TRBV6-2/TRBV6-3 | TGTGCCAGCAGTTACGGGCTAGCGGGAGGGAGCACAGATACGCAGTATTTT | CASSYGLAGGSTDTQYF